This T cell receptor (beta chain) was sequenced during a study (TCRdb year 2016). This clonotype was recorded many times. The target of this receptor is not known. Nothing much larger sits one base from this clone, and base qualities are not available. Library preparation used RT-PCR. The sample was run on an Illumina MiSeq. TCRdb reprocessing: public reads trimmed at Q25 with fastp, clones called with MiXCR, in-frame beta chains kept. Every entry covers one CDR3 protein and lists the most common genes and DNA from its rows. Recorded for this sample are almost 700,000 distinct CDR3 sequences; 12% to 15% of them occurred a single time. Of the sample, 3.6% falls within the top ten clones. The specimen was memory CD4+ T cells from blood. The TCR sequence derives from a female donor in good health, serving as a healthy control.

The bases read TGTGCCAGCAGCTTAGACCTGCGGGAGACCCAGTACTTC. This gives the protein CASSLDLRETQYF. The sequence joins TRBV11-1 to TRBJ2-5; the D gene identity is not certain. The junction shows trimming of 1 base on V and 5 bases on J, plus 8 bases between the germline ends. The CDR1 and CDR2 encoded by the germline V gene (reference sequence) are SGHAT and FQDESV. There are 13 amino acids in the CDR3, from cysteine to phenylalanine inclusive. Kept here is only the CDR3 DNA, which spans 39 bases and is read in frame from base 1.